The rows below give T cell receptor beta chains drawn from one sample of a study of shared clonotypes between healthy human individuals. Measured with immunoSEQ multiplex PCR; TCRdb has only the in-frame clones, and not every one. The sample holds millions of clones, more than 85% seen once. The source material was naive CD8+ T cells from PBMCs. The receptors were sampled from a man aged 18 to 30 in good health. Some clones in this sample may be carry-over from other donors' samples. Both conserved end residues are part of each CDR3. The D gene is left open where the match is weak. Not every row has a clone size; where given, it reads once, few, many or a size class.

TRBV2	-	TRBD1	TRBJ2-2	TGTGCCAGCAGGCGACAGGGGGCCAACGGGGAGCTGTTTTTT	CASRRQGANGELFF
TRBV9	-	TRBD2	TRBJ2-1	TGTGCCAGCAGCGTAGGGCTTGCGGGAGAAGAAGATGAGCAGTTCTTC	CASSVGLAGEEDEQFF
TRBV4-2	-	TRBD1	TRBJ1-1	TGTGCCAGCAGCCAAGATCATCGATTGGACAGGGGCACTGAAGCTTTCTTT	CASSQDHRLDRGTEAFF
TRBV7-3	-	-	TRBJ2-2	TGTGCCAGCAGCTTATCTGGTCCCGGGGAGCTGTTTTTT	CASSLSGPGELFF
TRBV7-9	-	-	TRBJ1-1	TGTGCCAGCAGCTTAATTTGGAACACTGAAGCTTTCTTT	CASSLIWNTEAFF
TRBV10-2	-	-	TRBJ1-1	TGCGCCAGCGGCGGGGGCCCCATGAACACTGAAGCTTTCTTT	CASGGGPMNTEAFF
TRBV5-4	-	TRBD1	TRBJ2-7	TGTGCCAGCAGGACAGGGCCCACCTACGAGCAGTACTTC	CASRTGPTYEQYF
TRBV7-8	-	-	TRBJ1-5	TGTGCCAGCAGCAATCTTCCCAGGGAGGTCGGCAATCAGCCCCAGCATTTT	CASSNLPREVGNQPQHF
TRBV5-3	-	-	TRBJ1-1	TGTGCCACAAGCTGGCCCCGAAACTTT	CATSWPRNF
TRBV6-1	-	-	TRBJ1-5	TGTGCCAGCAGTGACAGGGGCCTCTCCAATCAGCCCCAGCATTTT	CASSDRGLSNQPQHF
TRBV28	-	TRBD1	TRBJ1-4	TGTGCCAGCAGTACAATCAGAGGGACAGGGAATGAAAAACTGTTTTTT	CASSTIRGTGNEKLFF
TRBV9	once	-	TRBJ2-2	TGTGCCAGCAGCGTAGCATCCTTCACCGGGGAGCTGTTTTTT	CASSVASFTGELFF
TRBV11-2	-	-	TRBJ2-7	TGTGCCAGCAGCTTAGACGGTTCAGCCTACGAGCAGTACTTC	CASSLDGSAYEQYF
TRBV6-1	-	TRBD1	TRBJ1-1	TGTGCCAGCAGTGAAAGGGGGGGGACAGGGGGCCCTGGTTTCTTT	CASSERGGTGGPGFF
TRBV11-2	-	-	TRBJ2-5	TGTGCCAGCAGCTTAAGGGGAAGCCAAGAGACCCAGTACTTC	CASSLRGSQETQYF
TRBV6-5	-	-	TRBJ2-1	TGTGCCAGCAGTTATCGTGACTACAATGAGCAGTTCTTC	CASSYRDYNEQFF
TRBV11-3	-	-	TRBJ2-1	TGTGCCAGCAGCTTAGAGTACAATGAGCAGTTCTTC	CASSLEYNEQFF
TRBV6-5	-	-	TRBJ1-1	TGTGCCAGCAGTTACCCGCGAATGGACTCCCCTGAAGCTTTCTTT	CASSYPRMDSPEAFF
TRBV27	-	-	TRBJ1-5	TGTGCCAGCAGTTTATCGTTTAGTAGCAATCAGCCCCAGCATTTT	CASSLSFSSNQPQHF
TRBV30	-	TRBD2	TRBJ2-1	TGTGCCTGGGAACTAGCGGAAAACTACAATGAGCAGTTCTTC	CAWELAENYNEQFF
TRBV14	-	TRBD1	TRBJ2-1	TGTGCCAGCGTCCAGACAGGGGCCAATGAGCAGTTCTTC	CASVQTGANEQFF
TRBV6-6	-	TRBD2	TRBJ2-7	TGTGCCAGCAGTTACGGCGGGAGGGGGTACGAGCAGTACTTC	CASSYGGRGYEQYF
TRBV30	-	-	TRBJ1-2	TGTGCCTGGAGTAGGGGGGGGCGTACCGATGGCTACACCTTC	CAWSRGGRTDGYTF
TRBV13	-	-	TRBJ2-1	TGTGCCAGCAGCTTAGACCGCTACGTTGAGCAGTTCTTC	CASSLDRYVEQFF
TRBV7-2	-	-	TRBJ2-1	TGTGCCAGCAGCTCGCCGGACTGGGGGGTCTACAATGAGCAGTTCTTC	CASSSPDWGVYNEQFF
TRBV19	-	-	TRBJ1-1	TGTGCCAGTTCCGAGTTCGCGGGAACCACTGAAGCTTTCTTT	CASSEFAGTTEAFF
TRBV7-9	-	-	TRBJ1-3	TGTGCCAGCAGCTTCCCGGGAGCGCCTTCCAACACCATATATTTT	CASSFPGAPSNTIYF
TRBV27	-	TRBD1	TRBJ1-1	TGTGCCAGCAGTACTACGACAGGGGGGAACACTGAAGCTTTCTTT	CASSTTTGGNTEAFF
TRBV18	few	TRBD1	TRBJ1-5	TGTGCCAGCTCACCAGGGACAGGGGCACCTAATCAGCCCCAGCATTTT	CASSPGTGAPNQPQHF
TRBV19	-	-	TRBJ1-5	TGTGCCAGTAGTATAAATGGGAAGATTAATCAGCCCCAGCATTTT	CASSINGKINQPQHF
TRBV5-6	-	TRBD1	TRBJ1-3	TGTGCCAGCAGCTTGGGCCGGACAGGGCCTGGAAACACCATATATTTT	CASSLGRTGPGNTIYF
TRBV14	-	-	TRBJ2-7	TGTGCCAGCAGCCAAGATAATCCCAGGGCGGACGAGCAGTACTTC	CASSQDNPRADEQYF
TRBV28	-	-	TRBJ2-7	TGTGCCAGCAGTTTTAATCTGGGCTACGAGCAGTACTTC	CASSFNLGYEQYF
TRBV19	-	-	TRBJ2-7	TGTGCCAGTAGTATACAGGGCATCTCCTACGAGCAGTACTTC	CASSIQGISYEQYF
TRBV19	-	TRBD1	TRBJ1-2	TGTGCCAGTACCGACCGGGACAGAAGAAAAGCTAACTATGGCTACACCTTC	CASTDRDRRKANYGYTF
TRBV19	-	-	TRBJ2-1	TGTGCCAGTAGTATCCTAGCGCACTCCTACAATGAGCAGTTCTTC	CASSILAHSYNEQFF
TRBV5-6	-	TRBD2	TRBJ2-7	TGTGCCAGCACAGCTAGCGGATCCTACGAGCAGTACTTC	CASTASGSYEQYF
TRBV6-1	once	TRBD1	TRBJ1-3	TGTGCCAGCAGTGAGCACCCCGTGGACAGGGCTGGAAACACCATATATTTT	CASSEHPVDRAGNTIYF
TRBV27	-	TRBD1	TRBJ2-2	TGTGCCAGCAGCCCCGGGACAGGGGGCGCAGGGGAGCTGTTTTTT	CASSPGTGGAGELFF
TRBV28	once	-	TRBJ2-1	TGTGCCAGCAGTTTAGCTGGGGGCGCCGATGAGCAGTTCTTC	CASSLAGGADEQFF
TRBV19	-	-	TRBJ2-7	TGTGCCAGTAGGGTGGCGCCTGGGCGGTTCTACGAGCAGTACTTC	CASRVAPGRFYEQYF
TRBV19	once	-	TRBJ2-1	TGTGCCAGTAGTATACAGGGGACGTCCTACAATGAGCAGTTCTTC	CASSIQGTSYNEQFF
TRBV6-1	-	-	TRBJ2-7	TGTGCCAGCAGTGAACGCCAGAACTACGAGCAGTACTTC	CASSERQNYEQYF
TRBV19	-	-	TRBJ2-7	TGTGCCAGCCTGGGGGAGGGCCAGGGGGGCTCCTACGAGCAGTACTTC	CASLGEGQGGSYEQYF
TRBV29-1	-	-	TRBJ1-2	TGCAGCGTCCCGGACAGCATTGGCTACACCTTC	CSVPDSIGYTF
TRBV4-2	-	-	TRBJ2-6	TGTGCCAGCAGCTATTACCGGCAGGACGGCGGCCCTGGGGCCAACGTCCTGACTTTC	CASSYYRQDGGPGANVLTF
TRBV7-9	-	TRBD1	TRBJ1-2	TGTGCCAGCAGCTTCGCGGACAGGGGCGAAGGCTACACCTTC	CASSFADRGEGYTF
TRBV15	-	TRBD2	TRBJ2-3	TGTGCCACCAGCAGAGATTATGCTAGCGGTAGCACAGATACGCAGTATTTT	CATSRDYASGSTDTQYF
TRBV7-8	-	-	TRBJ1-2	TGTGCCAGCAGCCTGGATTCTTCTAACTATGGCTACACCTTC	CASSLDSSNYGYTF
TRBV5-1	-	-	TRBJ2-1	TGCGCCAGCAGCTTGGTGGCTAGCGAATACAATGAGCAGTTCTTC	CASSLVASEYNEQFF
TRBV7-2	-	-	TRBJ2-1	TGTGCCAGCAGCTTAGGACTTTTTAGCTCCTACAATGAGCAGTTCTTC	CASSLGLFSSYNEQFF
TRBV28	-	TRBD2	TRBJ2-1	TGTGCCAGCAGTTACAGCGGGAAGGATAGCAATGAGCAGTTCTTC	CASSYSGKDSNEQFF
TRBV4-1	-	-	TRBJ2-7	TGCGCCAGCAGCCAAGTAGAACACTACGAGCAGTACTTC	CASSQVEHYEQYF
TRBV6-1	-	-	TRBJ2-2	TGTGCCAGCAGTGAATTTAGGCAGGGGTGGAACACCGGGGAGCTGTTTTTT	CASSEFRQGWNTGELFF